A selection of T cell receptor beta chains follows, all from one sample in a study of blood T cell repertoires in COVID-19. The repertoire was sequenced with immunoSEQ multiplex PCR; TCRdb's copy has only in-frame clones and lacks some. The profile shows about 140,000 clones, about 77% of them singletons. Sequenced sample: peripheral blood. These receptors all stem from a woman in her fifties or sixties with active or convalescent COVID-19. Both conserved end residues are part of each CDR3. The order of the fields is J gene, D gene, clone size, V gene, CDR3 DNA, CDR3 protein. The D gene is left open where the match is weak. The size entry is marked missing in some rows and otherwise reads once, few, many or a size class.

TRBJ2-3 TRBD2 . TRBV2 TGTGCCAGCAGAGAATCGGCTAGCGGGGGGGCAGATACGCAGTATTTT CASRESASGGADTQYF
TRBJ2-2 TRBD1 . TRBV6-5 TGTGCCAGCAGGAGACAGGGGGCGAACACCGGGGAGCTGTTTTTT CASRRQGANTGELFF
TRBJ1-4 TRBD1 . TRBV30 TGTGCCTGGAGTGTCGGCGCGACAGGGCGTGAAAAACTGTTTTTT CAWSVGATGREKLFF
TRBJ1-1 . few TRBV9 TGTGCCAGCAGCGTAGGCGGGGGGCAGGCTGAAGCTTTCTTT CASSVGGGQAEAFF
TRBJ1-3 . once TRBV12-3/TRBV12-4 TGTGCCAGCATAGGAGGAGCTCACACCATATATTTT CASIGGAHTIYF
TRBJ2-2 TRBD2 . TRBV7-2 TGTGCCAGCAGCTTAGCGGCTAGCGGCGGGGAGCTGTTTTTT CASSLAASGGELFF
TRBJ1-5 . . TRBV27 TGTGCCAGCAGTTTATCCGGGGTTCAGCCCCAGCATTTT CASSLSGVQPQHF
TRBJ1-2 . few TRBV11-2 TGTGCCAGCAGCTTAGGGATGGGGAGCTATGGCTACACCTTC CASSLGMGSYGYTF
TRBJ2-2 . . TRBV18 TGTGCCAGCTCCCCAACCGGGACTGGAAACACCGGGGAGCTGTTTTTT CASSPTGTGNTGELFF
TRBJ2-7 TRBD2 few TRBV27 TGTGCCAGCAGCCGTAGCGGGAGAGACTCCTACGAGCAGTACTTC CASSRSGRDSYEQYF
TRBJ1-3 . few TRBV6-5 TGTGCCAGCAGCTTAGCACTTGGAAACACCATATATTTT CASSLALGNTIYF
TRBJ2-7 . . TRBV18 TGTGCCAGCTCACCCCCAAGCTACGACTCCTACGAGCAGTACTTC CASSPPSYDSYEQYF
TRBJ1-2 . . TRBV28 TGTGCCAGCAGTTTATCCTTTGGCTACACCTTC CASSLSFGYTF
TRBJ1-5 . few TRBV21-1 TGTGCCAGCAGCAAAAGGGGGTTCGATCAGCCCCAGCATTTT CASSKRGFDQPQHF
TRBJ1-2 . once TRBV18 TGTGCCAGCTCACCACTGCGCGAGGGAGACTATGGCTACACCTTC CASSPLREGDYGYTF
TRBJ1-1 . . TRBV29-1 TGCAGCGTTGAGAGCAGGGAAGGGAACACTGAAGCTTTCTTT CSVESREGNTEAFF
TRBJ1-1 . . TRBV11-2 TGTGCCAGCAGCTTAGATTATTGGGTCACAGGTGTTGACACTGAAGCTTTCTTT CASSLDYWVTGVDTEAFF
TRBJ1-1 . few TRBV5-1 TGCGCCAGCAGCAGCGGCTTTGGCACTTTTGTGGCTTTCTTT CASSSGFGTFVAFF
TRBJ2-2 . . TRBV4-3 TGCGCCAGCAGCCAAGTGGCGACGGGGAACACCGGGGAGCTGTTTTTT CASSQVATGNTGELFF
TRBJ2-5 TRBD1 . TRBV28 TGTGCCAGCAGTCCCGGACAGGAATACCAAGAGACCCAGTACTTC CASSPGQEYQETQYF
TRBJ1-3 . . TRBV18 TGTGCCAGCACACAAAGGGGCTATCCTGATGGAAACACCATATATTTT CASTQRGYPDGNTIYF
TRBJ1-1 . . TRBV11-3 TGTGCCAGCAGCTTCGGGGGTGATAATCCTGAAGCTTTCTTT CASSFGGDNPEAFF
TRBJ2-6 TRBD2 . TRBV5-1 TGCGCCAGCAGCTTGGAAGGGCGGGTTGGGACTACTGGGGCCAACGTCCTGACTTTC CASSLEGRVGTTGANVLTF
TRBJ1-1 TRBD1 . TRBV27 TGTGCCAGCAGTTTTTCTACGACAGGGCTGGCGACTGAAGCTTTCTTT CASSFSTTGLATEAFF
TRBJ1-1 TRBD1 . TRBV6-5 TGTGCCAGCAAGGGACAGGGTGAGATGAACACTGAAGCTTTCTTT CASKGQGEMNTEAFF
TRBJ1-2 . . TRBV30 TGTGCGAATCTACGGCGAGGGCGTCGGGGCTACACCTTC CANLRRGRRGYTF
TRBJ2-1 TRBD2 once TRBV4-1 TGCGCCAGCAGCCAAGAAGGGACTAGAGGGTACAATGAGCAGTTCTTC CASSQEGTRGYNEQFF
TRBJ1-5 . . TRBV7-3 TGTGCCAGCAGCCTACAAGCGGAGAGGCCCCAGCATTTT CASSLQAERPQHF